The sequence of this TCR beta chain was determined in a study of blood T cells in healthy people across ages (dated by TCRdb to between 2015 and 2017). Notes on the research overall: In model experiments, template switching captured roughly one uniquely barcoded TCR beta cDNA molecule for every two T cells. The donors were split into four age groups: young (average 16 years), middle-aged (roughly 42), aged (approximately 59) and long-lived (about 82). To avoid experimental bias, donors of different ages were spread randomly across the sequencing lanes. The study measured age-related changes in TCR beta repertoire diversity using deep sequencing normalized with unique cDNA molecular identifiers. Using the same blood draw, the study looked at two additional independent replicas of 1 million unique cDNA reads for two donors, one aged 18 to 30 and the other aged 80 or older. Beyond this particular receptor, the publication reports: Estimates of total diversity based on one million sequenced T cells were considered lower bounds and underestimates. As age increased, observed TCR beta diversity per million T cells dropped in a roughly linear way, and a significant reduction was already evident by age 40. Observed TCR beta diversity correlated strongly with the percentage of naive T cells measured by flow cytometry. Because the CMV infection status of the donors was unknown, age-related changes in expanded clonotypes may potentially have been confounded. The long-lived group showed more naive CD4+ T cells, fewer expanded clones and increased TCR diversity than the aged group, suggesting age selection. Because profiling used bulk unsorted PBMCs, naive and antigen-experienced compartments could not be compared conclusively.

There are 15 amino acids in the CDR3, from cysteine to phenylalanine inclusive. Solely the CDR3 DNA is kept, with 45 bases framed from the first base. Taken from the germline V gene, the CDR1 and CDR2 loops are MNHEY and SVGAGI. The V and J ends are trimmed by 3 bases and 5 bases, leaving 16 bases between them. Systemically healthy Caucasian individuals from Russia, around 39 in total and aged about 6 to 100 years, were included as donors. Each donor gave roughly 9.5 milliliters of peripheral blood, collected into EDTA-treated Vacutainer tubes. Ficoll-Paque density-gradient centrifugation was used to isolate PBMCs, with at least 7 million obtained per sample. Trizol reagent was used to extract total RNA from PBMCs, with at least 6 micrograms per sample. The percentages of naive CD45RAhigh/CD27high T cells were determined by flow cytometry on a PBMC aliquot from every donor. In its sample, this clonotype was seen a few times. It has no known antigen specificity. Base qualities are not at hand, and no much larger clone is one base apart.

Libraries were constructed by 5' RACE. This sample was sequenced with an Illumina HiSeq 2500. A second PCR of roughly 6 to 12 cycles was performed with a sample-barcoded 5' primer and a J-beta primer mix. A template-switch 5' adaptor carrying 12 random nucleotides introduced a unique molecular identifier onto each TCR beta cDNA molecule. Each sample yielded at least 2.5 million CDR3-containing paired-end reads. First-strand cDNA synthesis was performed from all RNA using the Mint cDNA synthesis kit, with priming by a TRBC-specific oligonucleotide. After uracil-DNA glycosylase treatment, a first 18-cycle PCR used universal primers M1SS and BC2_uni_R on all cDNA. The original pipeline was this. For normalization, 1 million high-quality reads, each with a distinct molecular identifier, were randomly selected from each sample. Instead of being binned into consensus sequences, reads with shared molecular identifiers were discarded. MiTCR, set to a Q25 quality threshold and the strictest error-elimination algorithm, was used for CDR3 identification, clonotype clustering and error correction. A nonparametric unseen species model with Euler transformation was used to estimate lower-bound total TCR beta diversity. TCRdb trimmed the raw reads at Q25, called clones with MiXCR and kept productive beta chains. Every entry covers one CDR3 protein and lists the most common genes and DNA from its rows. The V and J calls were not made by the authors but by TCRdb's processing. The sample includes about 1.8 million distinct CDR3 sequences, with about 49% observed a single time. Of the sample, less than 2.5% falls within the top ten clones.

Sample: blood. The rearranged segments are TRBV6-5 and TRBJ2-5; the D element could tentatively be TRBD1 or TRBD2, as 5 bases agree for each. This TCR came from a woman aged 40 to 50 in good health. The nucleotides are TGTGCCAGCAGTTATCTGGGACCGCGAGGGGAGACCCAGTACTTC. The encoded protein is CASSYLGPRGETQYF.